This entry is about one T cell receptor (beta chain). There is no known antigen for this receptor. Nothing much larger sits one base from this clone, and base qualities are not available. For CDR1 and CDR2, the germline V gene lists SGHVS and FQNEAQ. From the cysteine up to the phenylalanine, the CDR3 has a length of 15 residues. Only the CDR3 portion is preserved as DNA: 45 bases, with reading frame beginning at the first base. V and J are trimmed by 1 base and 1 base, and the gene matches miss 2 bases of the junction. Read against the paper, the sample's treatment or condition label means: allogeneic hematopoietic cell transplantation with graft depleted of TCRalphabeta T cells and CD19 B cells. The transplant recipients were children given TCRalphabeta/CD19-depleted allogeneic hematopoietic cell grafts. This sample is drawn from a study of T-cell reconstitution after alpha-beta-depleted transplantation in children listed by TCRdb under 2016. For the study in its entirety: Using TCR repertoire profiling, the study followed T-cell immune reconstitution in a quantitative way in children after TCRalphabeta/CD19-depleted allogeneic hematopoietic cell transplantation. What the work shows at the level of the full study, not this receptor alone: Hyperexpanded clone frequencies declined over subsequent months; after one year, T-cell counts and TCRbeta diversity were mostly attributed to newly produced T cells. The high TCRbeta diversity at day 60 in some patients was ascribed to recipient T cells and intrathymic progenitors that had survived conditioning. Apparently early alphabetaT-cell count recovery about two months after transplant reportedly relied on only several hundred rapidly expanded clones derived from non-depleted graft cells.

The library came from PCR. Sequencing instrument: Illumina HiSeq 2500. Molecular barcoding was employed in the preparation of TCR libraries, with unique molecular identifiers being used to normalize TCRbeta repertoire quantification. TCRdb cleaned the public reads at Q25 with fastp, built clones with MiXCR and kept in-frame beta chains. Identical CDR3 proteins give one entry, which carries the most common genes and DNA. The table for this sample lists hundreds of thousands of distinct CDR3 sequences; around 8.4% of them were counted only once. The leading ten clones occupy under 40% of the sample. This sequence was found in a male patient between 2 and 10 years old who had a stem cell transplant for acute myeloid leukemia, so the T cells may come from the graft donor. Recombination joined TRBV7-8 with TRBJ2-7, and 9 junction bases match TRBD2. The source material was PBMCs, mostly from graft donor cells, sampled 360 days after TCRalphabeta/CD19-depleted stem cell transplant. Here the CDR3 is given as CASSLGTSASYEQYF. The DNA reads TGTGCCAGCAGCTTAGGGACTAGCGCTTCCTACGAGCAGTACTTC.